This paragraph covers one TCR beta chain sequence. Its target is unknown. One entry per CDR3 protein, without DNA, is what TCRdb gives after re-calling the 5' RACE reads. This sample lists 400,000 to 450,000 distinct CDR3 sequences; its ten largest clones have less than 7.5%. This CDR3 has 17 residues. This specimen belongs to a study of T cells expressing NK-cell markers. Study-level points and caveats: The same clonotypes also predominated in the CD3+CD56-NKG2C+ fraction of several donors.

The chain is built from TRBV12-3 or TRBV12-4 and TRBJ2-2; TCRdb returns TRBD2, unconfirmable since there is no DNA. This receptor was taken from a woman aged 18-70 years in good health. Sequenced sample: blood T cells: a sorted CD56 or NKG2C T cell subset, CD4+ or CD8+ T cells, or bulk PBMC T cells (not recorded which). The CDR3 protein is CASSLRASPTDTGELFF.